The source of this TCR beta chain is a study of shared clonotypes between healthy human individuals. Profiled with immunoSEQ multiplex PCR; TCRdb holds only in-frame clones, not every one. Counted here are 450,000 to 500,000 clones, around three quarters occurring once; the ten biggest clones make up about 12%. The sequence came from a woman in her thirties or forties in good health. Some clones in this sample may be carry-over from other donors' samples. The sequenced material came from PBMCs.

Here the CDR3 reads CASSLSVSSYNEQFF. The DNA of the CDR3 is TGTGCCAGCAGCTTGTCTGTCAGCTCCTACAATGAGCAGTTCTTC. The J gene is TRBJ2-1, the V gene TRBV5-5; D uncertain. The V end lost 1 base, the J end lost 0 bases, and 8 bases lay between the germline ends. The CDR3 totals 15 residues. CDR1 and CDR2 from the germline V gene are SGHKS and YYEKEE (reference sequence).